These T cell receptor beta chains were read from a single sample in a study of T cell repertoires in cytomegalovirus infection. TCRdb re-called the reads through MiXCR, storing one row per CDR3 protein. The repertoire has 290,000 or so distinct CDR3 sequences, around 9.1% of them found once; the top ten carry approximately 2.3%. The sequenced sample consisted of PBMCs. The source of these receptors is a human donor in good health (CMV status not recorded). Some clones in this sample may be carry-over from other donors' samples. The conserved cysteine and the conserved F or W are not part of the CDR3 here. Each record gives: CDR3 protein, V gene.

cdr3_aa: ASSLEGVPSGGYT
v_call: TRBV7-6

cdr3_aa: SAIRQGSVWGYT
v_call: TRBV20-1

cdr3_aa: ASSLRASGGGEQF
v_call: TRBV11-2

cdr3_aa: SARRGVRDNEQF
v_call: TRBV20-1

cdr3_aa: SVVTSGGADTQY
v_call: TRBV29-1

cdr3_aa: ASSLEGGEGKLF
v_call: TRBV5-1

cdr3_aa: ASSQDPGWLEQF
v_call: TRBV14

cdr3_aa: ASSSGKRTGGGETQY
v_call: TRBV7-6

cdr3_aa: ASSLGPMVNQPQH
v_call: TRBV7-2

cdr3_aa: ASRGTDNSGANVLT
v_call: TRBV6-5

cdr3_aa: ASSYGQGDTQY
v_call: TRBV28

cdr3_aa: ASSLGDRADTEAF
v_call: TRBV5-5

cdr3_aa: ASSFRRDAETQY
v_call: TRBV28

cdr3_aa: ASSYLAAGGETQY
v_call: TRBV6-2/TRBV6-3

cdr3_aa: SPQRGNQPQH
v_call: TRBV20-1

cdr3_aa: SVGDRASYNEQF
v_call: TRBV29-1

cdr3_aa: ASSQNRYTEAF
v_call: TRBV6-1

cdr3_aa: ASSLGGFGSNQPQH
v_call: TRBV7-2

cdr3_aa: ASSSPPWATSGSEQY
v_call: TRBV28

cdr3_aa: ATHWIGANVLT
v_call: TRBV6-6